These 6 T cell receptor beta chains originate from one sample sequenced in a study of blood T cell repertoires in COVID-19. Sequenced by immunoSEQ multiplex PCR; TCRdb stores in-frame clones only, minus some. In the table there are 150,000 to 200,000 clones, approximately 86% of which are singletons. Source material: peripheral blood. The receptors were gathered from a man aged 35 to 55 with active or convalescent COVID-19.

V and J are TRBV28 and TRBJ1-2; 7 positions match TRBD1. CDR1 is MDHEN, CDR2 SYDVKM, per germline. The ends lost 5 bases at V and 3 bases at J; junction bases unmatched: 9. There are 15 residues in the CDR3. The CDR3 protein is CASSTGTATYYGYTF. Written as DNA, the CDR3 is TGTGCCAGCAGTACCGGGACAGCAACCTACTATGGCTACACCTTC.

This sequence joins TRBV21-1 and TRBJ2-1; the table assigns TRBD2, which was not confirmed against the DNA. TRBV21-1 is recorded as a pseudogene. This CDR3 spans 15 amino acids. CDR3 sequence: CASSKSSGPYNEQFF. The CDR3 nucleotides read TGTGCCAGCAGCAAATCCAGCGGACCCTACAATGAGCAGTTCTTC.

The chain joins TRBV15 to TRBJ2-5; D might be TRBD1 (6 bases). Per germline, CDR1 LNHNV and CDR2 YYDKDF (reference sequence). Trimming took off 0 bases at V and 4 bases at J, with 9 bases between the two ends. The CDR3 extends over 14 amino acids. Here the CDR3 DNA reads TGTGCCACCAGCAGAGATCAGGGGTCAGAGACCCAGTACTTC. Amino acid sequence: CATSRDQGSETQYF. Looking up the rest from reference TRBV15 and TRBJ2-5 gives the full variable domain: DAMVIQNPRYQVTQFGKPVTLSCSQTLNHNVMYWYQQKSSQAPKLLFHYYDKDFNNEADTPDNFQSRRPNTSFCFLDIRSPGLGDTAMYLCATSRDQGSETQYFGPGTRLLVL.

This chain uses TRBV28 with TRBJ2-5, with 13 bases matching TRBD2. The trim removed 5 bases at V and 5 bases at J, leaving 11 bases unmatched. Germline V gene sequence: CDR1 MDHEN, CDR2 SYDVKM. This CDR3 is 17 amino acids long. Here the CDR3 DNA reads TGTGCCAGCAGTCCCCGACTAGCGGGGGGACCAGTTGAGACCCAGTACTTC. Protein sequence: CASSPRLAGGPVETQYF.

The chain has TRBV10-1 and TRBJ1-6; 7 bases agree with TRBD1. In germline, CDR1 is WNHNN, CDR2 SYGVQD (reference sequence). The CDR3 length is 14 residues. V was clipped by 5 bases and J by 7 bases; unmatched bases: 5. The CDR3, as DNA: TGCGCCAGCAGTTCCGGGACAGCAAATTCACCCCTCCACTTT. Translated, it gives CASSSGTANSPLHF.

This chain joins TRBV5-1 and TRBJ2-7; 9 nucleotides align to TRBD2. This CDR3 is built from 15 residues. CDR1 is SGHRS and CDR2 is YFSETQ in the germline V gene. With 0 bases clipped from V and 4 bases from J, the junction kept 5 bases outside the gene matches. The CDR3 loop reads CASSLDGLALYEQYF. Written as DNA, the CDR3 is TGCGCCAGCAGCTTGGATGGACTAGCGCTGTACGAGCAGTACTTC.